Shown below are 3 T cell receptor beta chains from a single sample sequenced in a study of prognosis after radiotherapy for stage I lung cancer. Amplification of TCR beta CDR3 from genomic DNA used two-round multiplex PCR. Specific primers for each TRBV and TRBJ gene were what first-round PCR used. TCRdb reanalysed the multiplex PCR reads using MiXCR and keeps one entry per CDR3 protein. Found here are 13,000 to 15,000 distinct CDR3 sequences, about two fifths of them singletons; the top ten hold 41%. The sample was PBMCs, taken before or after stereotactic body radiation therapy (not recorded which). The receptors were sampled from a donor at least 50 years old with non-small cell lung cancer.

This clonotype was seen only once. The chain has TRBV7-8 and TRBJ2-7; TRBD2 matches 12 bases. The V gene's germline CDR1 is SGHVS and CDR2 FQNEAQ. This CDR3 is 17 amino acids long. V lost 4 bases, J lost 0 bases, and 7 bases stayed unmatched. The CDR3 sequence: CASSSWTSGMSSYEQYF. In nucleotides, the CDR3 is TGTGCCAGCAGCTCCTGGACTAGCGGGATGAGCTCCTACGAGCAGTACTTC. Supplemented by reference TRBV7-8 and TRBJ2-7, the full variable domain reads GAGVSQSPRYKVAKRGQDVALRCDPISGHVSLFWYQQALGQGPEFLTYFQNEAQLDKSGLPSDRFFAERPEGSVSTLKIQRTQQEDSAVYLCASSSWTSGMSSYEQYFGPGTRLTVT.

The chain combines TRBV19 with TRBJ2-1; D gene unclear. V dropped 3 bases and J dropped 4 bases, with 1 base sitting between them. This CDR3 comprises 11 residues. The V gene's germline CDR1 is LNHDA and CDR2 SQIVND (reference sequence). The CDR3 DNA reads TGTGCCAGTAGTATTTACAATGAGCAGTTCTTC. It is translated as CASSIYNEQFF.

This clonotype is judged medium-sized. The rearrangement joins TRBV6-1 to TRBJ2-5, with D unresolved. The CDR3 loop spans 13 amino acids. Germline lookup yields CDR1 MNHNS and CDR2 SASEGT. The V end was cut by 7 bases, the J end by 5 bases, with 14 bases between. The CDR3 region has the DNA TGTGCCAGCAACGTTTCGGGTCGGGAGACCCAGTACTTC. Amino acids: CASNVSGRETQYF.